These 6 T cell receptor beta chains came from one sample sequenced in a study of T cells in Graves' hyperthyroidism and ophthalmopathy. What was amplified from RNA transcripts were TCR beta CDR3 regions. The HTBI set primed first-round TCR CDR3 RT-PCR. TCRdb re-derived calls from the multiplex PCR reads in MiXCR, one entry per CDR3 protein. The sample lists roughly 720,000 distinct CDR3 sequences; 15% to 20% were seen once. Sequencing was performed on blood. The receptors derive from a man aged 45-65 years with Graves' hyperthyroidism.

The chain uses TRBV7-9 and TRBJ2-3, with D unclear. V lost 1 base to trimming and J lost 4 bases, with 9 bases between them. The CDR3 has 14 residues. Germline CDR1 reads SEHNR; CDR2 reads FQNEAQ (reference sequence). CDR3 bases: TGTGCCAGCAGCTTAGATTTCGGTCCAGATACGCAGTATTTT. It yields the protein CASSLDFGPDTQYF.

The sample holds a few counts of this clonotype. The V call is TRBV6-9, the J call TRBJ2-3; 7 bases align to TRBD1. The CDR3 has 15 residues. Germline trimming cut 4 bases from V and 9 bases from J; bases unmatched to any gene: 13. In germline, CDR1 is MNHGY, CDR2 SVAAGI. In DNA form, the CDR3 reads TGTGCCAGCAGTTTAACAGGGGCCAGGGTCGTGACGCAGTATTTT. Residues: CASSLTGARVVTQYF.

The CDR3 loop is CASSLVGDYTGELFF. The CDR3 DNA sequence: TGTGCCAGCAGCTTAGTCGGGGATTACACCGGGGAGCTGTTTTTT. V gene TRBV7-8 combines with J gene TRBJ2-2; a weak D match, TRBD2 (5 bases). The CDR3 runs to 15 residues. In germline, CDR1 is SGHVS, CDR2 FQNEAQ. The V end was cut by 1 base, the J end by 3 bases, with 9 bases between.

The V and J genes are TRBV9 and TRBJ2-1; D may correspond to TRBD1 or TRBD2 (7 bases each). The V gene's germline CDR1 is SGDLS and CDR2 YYNGEE. CDR3 length: 16 residues. V was shortened by 4 bases and J by 8 bases, with 22 bases between the two germline ends. In nucleotides, the CDR3 is TGTGCCAGCAGCACCAGGGGGGTGGGAGGGTCTTATGAGCAGTTCTTC. Amino acid sequence: CASSTRGVGGSYEQFF.

The chain employs TRBV9 and TRBJ1-4; D gene uncertain. Germline V gene data show CDR1 as SGDLS and CDR2 as YYNGEE. This CDR3 has 15 residues. V was clipped by 0 bases and J by 0 bases, with 6 bases between them. DNA of the CDR3: TGTGCCAGCAGCGTAGTATCTGCAACTAATGAAAAACTGTTTTTT. Its translation: CASSVVSATNEKLFF.

There are a few counts of this clonotype. The CDR3 region has the DNA TGTGCCAGCAGTTTATCCGGGACTAGCGGGAGCGATAATCTTCCCTCCTACGAGCAGTACTTC. Translated, it gives CASSLSGTSGSDNLPSYEQYF. V usage is TRBV28 and J usage is TRBJ2-7, with 14 bases that match TRBD2. Trimming cost V 1 base and J 0 bases; bases outside gene matches: 14. Germline V gene sequence: CDR1 MDHEN, CDR2 SYDVKM. The CDR3 loop spans 21 amino acids.